A selection of T cell receptor beta chains follows, all from one sample in a study of early T cells in non-severe SARS-CoV-2 infection. One entry per CDR3 protein results from TCRdb running MiXCR on the 5' RACE reads. The sample lists about 71,000 distinct CDR3 sequences; around 13% were seen once. Specimen: whole blood. The receptors derive from an adult who was a healthcare worker with PCR-confirmed SARS-CoV-2 infection or an uninfected control (not recorded which). CDR3s include the opening cysteine and the closing phenylalanine or tryptophan. The order of the fields is D gene, V gene, clone size, J gene, CDR3 DNA, CDR3 protein. The D gene is left open where the match is weak. A clone size is listed for some rows: how often the clone was seen (once, few, many), or a class if it is expanded.

-	TRBV28	few	TRBJ1-5	TGTGCCAGCAGTTTTCGACTATCCTGGGATCAGCCCCAGCATTTT	CASSFRLSWDQPQHF
-	TRBV20-1	-	TRBJ2-1	TGCAGTGCCCAAGATCCGGGGGCCCCATACAATGAGCAGTTCTTC	CSAQDPGAPYNEQFF
TRBD2	TRBV14	-	TRBJ2-1	TGTGCCAGCAGCCAAGACACTAGCGGGGGGGCGATTGAGCAGTTCTTC	CASSQDTSGGAIEQFF
-	TRBV7-6	-	TRBJ2-1	TGTGCCAGCAGCTTAGCGCTGGGCAGGGGCAATGAGCAGTTCTTC	CASSLALGRGNEQFF
TRBD2	TRBV29-1	-	TRBJ2-7	TGCAGCGTCCTCTCGGGGGGGAGCTACGAGCAGTACTTC	CSVLSGGSYEQYF
-	TRBV28	-	TRBJ2-2	TGTGCGATCTTAGGGCGGCCGAACACCGGGGAGCTGTTTTTT	CAILGRPNTGELFF
-	TRBV29-1	-	TRBJ2-7	TGCAGCGTTGATCCACCGACGGGGGAGTACTTC	CSVDPPTGEYF
TRBD2	TRBV15	-	TRBJ2-7	TGTGCCACCAGCAGAGATCGCATAGCGGGGTCACGGGGGGAGCAGTACTTC	CATSRDRIAGSRGEQYF
TRBD2	TRBV18	few	TRBJ2-3	TGTGCCAGCTCACCTGGGACTAGCGGGGGGGCCCGGACGCAGTATTTT	CASSPGTSGGARTQYF
-	TRBV7-8	few	TRBJ2-3	TGTGCCAGCAGCTTATCGGCGGGGATCGTCTCGGATACGCAGTATTTT	CASSLSAGIVSDTQYF
-	TRBV19	few	TRBJ2-1	TGTGCCAGTAGTATCCCATGGAGGAGCTCCTACAATGAGCAGTTCTTC	CASSIPWRSSYNEQFF
-	TRBV20-1	-	TRBJ2-7	TGCAGTGCTAGAGCCGGGCAGGGCGGGGACGAGCAGTACTTC	CSARAGQGGDEQYF
-	TRBV6-6	many	TRBJ2-1	TGTGCCAGCAGTTATCAGGGACGGGACAATGAGCAGTTCTTC	CASSYQGRDNEQFF
-	TRBV7-2	many	TRBJ2-3	TGTGCCAGCAGCCGAAGGCTACAGACGAACACAGATACGCAGTATTTT	CASSRRLQTNTDTQYF
TRBD2	TRBV11-2	-	TRBJ2-5	TGTGCCAGCAGCTTAGATAGGCTAGCGGTGTACTTC	CASSLDRLAVYF
-	TRBV4-2	few	TRBJ2-1	TGTGCCAGCAGCCAACGGGGGATCCGAGACTACAATGAGCAGTTCTTC	CASSQRGIRDYNEQFF
-	TRBV4-1	-	TRBJ1-2	TGCGCCAGCAGCCAAGCGGCAGGGATGCCCCTCTATGGCTACACCTTC	CASSQAAGMPLYGYTF
-	TRBV20-1	many	TRBJ2-3	TGCAGTGCTCTTAGCGTGGCAGATACGCAGTATTTT	CSALSVADTQYF
-	TRBV6-1	few	TRBJ1-2	TGTGCCAGCAGTGAAGTATTGATCCCTGGGAGCTATGGCTACACCTTC	CASSEVLIPGSYGYTF
TRBD2	TRBV20-1	few	TRBJ2-3	TGCAGTGCTAGAGCCCACCGGGGGGGGGATACAGATACGCAGTATTTT	CSARAHRGGDTDTQYF
TRBD1	TRBV7-2	-	TRBJ2-5	TGTGCCAGCAGCCAAAGCTGGACAGGGGGATTCGAGACCCAGTACTTC	CASSQSWTGGFETQYF
-	TRBV28	few	TRBJ1-3	TGTGCCAGCAGTTTACTCTCTGGAAACACCATATATTTT	CASSLLSGNTIYF
TRBD1	TRBV29-1	-	TRBJ2-3	TGCAGCGTGGACAGGGGTGGTACGCAGTATTTT	CSVDRGGTQYF
-	TRBV5-1	few	TRBJ2-1	TGCGCCAGCAGCTCGACTAGGGTGTCGGACAATGAGCAGTTCTTC	CASSSTRVSDNEQFF
-	TRBV7-8	-	TRBJ2-1	TGTGCCAGCAGCTCGAGCAGGGCGAACGCCTACAATGAGCAGTTCTTC	CASSSSRANAYNEQFF
-	TRBV6-6	few	TRBJ2-2	TGTGCCAGCAGATCGGGACAAAGAGGACTAACCGGGGAGCTGTTTTTT	CASRSGQRGLTGELFF
-	TRBV11-2	few	TRBJ2-1	TGTGCCAGCAGCTTATTGGGATGGGATGAGCAGTTCTTC	CASSLLGWDEQFF
-	TRBV18	few	TRBJ1-5	TGTGCCAGCTCACCGCTCGTGGATCAGCCCCAGCATTTT	CASSPLVDQPQHF
-	TRBV5-6	few	TRBJ2-1	TGTGCCAGCAGCCCAGGTCAGGTGTCCGATGAGCAGTTCTTC	CASSPGQVSDEQFF
TRBD1	TRBV7-2	-	TRBJ1-4	TGTGCCAGCAGTGAGACAGGGAATAATGAAAAACTGTTTTTT	CASSETGNNEKLFF
-	TRBV29-1	-	TRBJ2-3	TGCAGCGTTGCTTCGCCAGATACGCAGTATTTT	CSVASPDTQYF
TRBD1	TRBV28	many	TRBJ2-2	TGTGCCAGCAGTTTCCCCCAGGGGGCTGTCGGGGAGCTGTTTTTT	CASSFPQGAVGELFF
-	TRBV7-2	many	TRBJ2-5	TGTGCCAGCAGCACCGGGACCGTTCGCGAGACCCAGTACTTC	CASSTGTVRETQYF
-	TRBV7-2	-	TRBJ1-3	TGTGCCAGCACCTCTCGTCCGGGGCCAGGAAACACCATATATTTT	CASTSRPGPGNTIYF
-	TRBV6-5	few	TRBJ2-1	TGTGCCAGCAGTACCGTCAGGAACCCCGACAATGAGCAGTTCTTC	CASSTVRNPDNEQFF
TRBD1	TRBV7-2	-	TRBJ1-1	TGTGCCAGCAGCCAAAACAGGGGCCGCACTGAAGCTTTCTTT	CASSQNRGRTEAFF
-	TRBV24-1	many	TRBJ2-1	TGTGCCACCAGTGATTTGCTCAGGGATGAGCAGTTCTTC	CATSDLLRDEQFF
-	TRBV7-6	-	TRBJ1-3	TGTGCCAGCAGCTTAGATCCAGGGCGTGGAAACACCATATATTTT	CASSLDPGRGNTIYF
-	TRBV6-5	-	TRBJ1-3	TGTGCCAGCAGTTACGGGTCAGGGGCATCTGGAAACACCATATATTTT	CASSYGSGASGNTIYF
TRBD1	TRBV12-3/TRBV12-4	few	TRBJ1-2	TGTGCCAGCAGTTCAGGGACAGCCAGTCTCCGCTACACCTTC	CASSSGTASLRYTF
TRBD1	TRBV4-1	many	TRBJ1-1	TGCGCCAGCAGCCTCGACAGGGCTTCTCCGAGCACTGAAGCTTTCTTT	CASSLDRASPSTEAFF
-	TRBV29-1	-	TRBJ1-3	TGCAGCGTGGGGAACAGGGCACCTGGAAACACCATATATTTT	CSVGNRAPGNTIYF
-	TRBV14	-	TRBJ2-7	TGTGCCAGCAGCCGAACCGGCCGGGGCTACGAGCAGTACTTC	CASSRTGRGYEQYF